One T cell receptor beta chain is described in this entry. Its antigen is not known. Healthy bone marrow donors formed the donor group. The PCR ran on 60 Vbeta and 13 Jbeta primers. In the authors' methods: Approximately 78 million unique TCR beta chains, about 11 million of them shared, were counted by a later analysis. Generated by immunoSEQ multiplex PCR, the TCRdb table keeps only in-frame clones and is missing some. The DNA gave D and trimming, while V, J and clone size come from that table. The sample lists approximately 150,000 clones, more than 75% seen once, with 2.5% in the top ten. The data were taken from a study of cytomegalovirus exposure and HLA in healthy donors. Study-wide results and caveats: In a later analysis, at a false discovery rate of 0.05, some 15,000 TCR beta sequences were associated with HLA alleles. Several of the most significant clusters appeared, in a later analysis, to be linked to common viral pathogens.

CDR3 size: 13 residues. Germline V CDR1 and CDR2: LNHDA, SQIVND (reference sequence). V was shortened by 4 bases and J by 2 bases, with 8 bases between the two germline ends. The chain is built from TRBV19 and TRBJ2-5; no firm D call. Sample: PBMCs. The source is a man aged 30-40 years in good health and CMV-seropositive. The CDR3 spells CASSSIGQETQYF. The CDR3 DNA reads TGTGCCAGTAGTAGTATCGGTCAAGAGACCCAGTACTTC.